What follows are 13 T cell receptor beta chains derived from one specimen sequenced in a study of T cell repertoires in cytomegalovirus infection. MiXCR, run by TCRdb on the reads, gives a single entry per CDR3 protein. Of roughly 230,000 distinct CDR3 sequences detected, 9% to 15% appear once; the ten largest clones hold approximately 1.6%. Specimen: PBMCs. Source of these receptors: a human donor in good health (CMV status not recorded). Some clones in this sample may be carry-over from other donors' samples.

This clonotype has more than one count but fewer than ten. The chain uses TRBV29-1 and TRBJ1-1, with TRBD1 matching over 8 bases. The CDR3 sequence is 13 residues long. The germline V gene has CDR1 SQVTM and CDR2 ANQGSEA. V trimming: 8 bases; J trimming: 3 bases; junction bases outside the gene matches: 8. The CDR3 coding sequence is TGCAGCACCCGACAGGGGACTTACACTGAAGCTTTCTTT. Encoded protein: CSTRQGTYTEAFF.

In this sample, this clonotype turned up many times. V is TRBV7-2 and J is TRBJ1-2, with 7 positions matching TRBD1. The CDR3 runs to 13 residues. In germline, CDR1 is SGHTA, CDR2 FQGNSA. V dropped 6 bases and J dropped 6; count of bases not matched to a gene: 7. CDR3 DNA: TGTGCCAGCAGTTTTACAGGGGCTGATGGCTACACCTTC. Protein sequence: CASSFTGADGYTF.

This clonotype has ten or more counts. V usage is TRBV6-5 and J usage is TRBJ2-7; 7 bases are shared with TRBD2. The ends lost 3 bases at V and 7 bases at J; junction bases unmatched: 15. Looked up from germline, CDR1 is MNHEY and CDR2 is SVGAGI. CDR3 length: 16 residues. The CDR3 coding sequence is TGTGCCAGCAGTTATAAGGCATTTGCGGGAGTAGGTGAGCAGTACTTC. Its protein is CASSYKAFAGVGEQYF.

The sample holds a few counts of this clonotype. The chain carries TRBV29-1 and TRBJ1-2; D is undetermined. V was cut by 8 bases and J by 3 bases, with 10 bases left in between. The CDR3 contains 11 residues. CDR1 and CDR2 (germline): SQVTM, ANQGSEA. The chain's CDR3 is CSPGGDYGYTF. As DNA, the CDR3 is TGCAGCCCCGGAGGTGACTATGGCTACACCTTC.

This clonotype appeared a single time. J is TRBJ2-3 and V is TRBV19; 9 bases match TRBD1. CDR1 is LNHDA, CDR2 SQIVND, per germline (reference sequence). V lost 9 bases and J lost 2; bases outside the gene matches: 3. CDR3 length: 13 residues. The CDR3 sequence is CASDRGNTDTQYF. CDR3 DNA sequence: TGTGCCAGCGACAGGGGGAACACAGATACGCAGTATTTT.

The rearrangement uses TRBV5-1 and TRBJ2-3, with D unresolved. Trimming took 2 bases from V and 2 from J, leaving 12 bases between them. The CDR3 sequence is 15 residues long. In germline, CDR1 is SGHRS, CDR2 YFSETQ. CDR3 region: CASSLPLPTTDTQYF. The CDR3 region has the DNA TGCGCCAGCAGCTTACCCCTTCCTACCACAGATACGCAGTATTTT.

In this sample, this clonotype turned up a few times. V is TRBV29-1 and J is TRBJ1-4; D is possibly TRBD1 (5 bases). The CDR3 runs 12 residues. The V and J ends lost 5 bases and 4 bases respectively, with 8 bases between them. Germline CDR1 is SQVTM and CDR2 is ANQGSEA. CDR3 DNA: TGCAGCGTTTTCGACAGTAATGAAAAACTGTTTTTT. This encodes CSVFDSNEKLFF. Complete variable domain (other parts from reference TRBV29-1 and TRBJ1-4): SAVISQKPSRDICQRGTSLTIQCQVDSQVTMMFWYRQQPGQSLTLIATANQGSEATYESGFVIDKFPISRPNLTFSTLTVSNMSPEDSSIYLCSVFDSNEKLFFGSGTQLSVL.

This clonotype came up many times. The CDR3 DNA reads as TGTGCCAGTAGTATAGGCCAGGGTATCATCTACGAGCAGTACTTC. Its translation is CASSIGQGIIYEQYF. The rearrangement uses TRBV19 and TRBJ2-7; maybe TRBD1 (5 bases). V lost 1 base and J 3 bases, leaving 13 bases between the germline ends. Germline-derived CDR1 and CDR2 are LNHDA and SQIVND (reference sequence). The CDR3 is 15 residues long. The full variable domain, with the rest looked up from reference TRBV19 and TRBJ2-7, is DGGITQSPKYLFRKEGQNVTLSCEQNLNHDAMYWYRQDPGQGLRLIYYSQIVNDFQKGDIAEGYSVSREKKESFPLTVTSAQKNPTAFYLCASSIGQGIIYEQYFGPGTRLTVT.

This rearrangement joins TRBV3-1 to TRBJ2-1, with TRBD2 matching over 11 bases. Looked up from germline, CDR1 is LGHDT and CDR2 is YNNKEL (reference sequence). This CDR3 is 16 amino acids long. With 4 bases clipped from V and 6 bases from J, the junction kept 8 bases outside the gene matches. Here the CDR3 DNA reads TGTGCCAGCAGCCTACTTAGCGGGGGGGCGATCAATGAGCAGTTCTTC. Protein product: CASSLLSGGAINEQFF.

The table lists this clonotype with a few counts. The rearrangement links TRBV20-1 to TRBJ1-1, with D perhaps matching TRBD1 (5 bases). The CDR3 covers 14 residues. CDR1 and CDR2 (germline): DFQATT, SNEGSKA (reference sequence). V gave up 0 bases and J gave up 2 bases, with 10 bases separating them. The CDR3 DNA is TGCAGTGCTAGAGACTTGACAGTAAACACTGAAGCTTTCTTT. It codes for CSARDLTVNTEAFF.

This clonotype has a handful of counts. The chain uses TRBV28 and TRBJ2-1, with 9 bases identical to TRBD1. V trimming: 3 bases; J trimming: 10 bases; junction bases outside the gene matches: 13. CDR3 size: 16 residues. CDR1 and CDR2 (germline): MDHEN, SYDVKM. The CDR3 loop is CASSFSIPRTGDEQFF. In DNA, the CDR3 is TGTGCCAGCAGTTTCTCAATACCCCGGACAGGGGACGAGCAGTTCTTC. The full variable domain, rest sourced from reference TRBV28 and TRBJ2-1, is DVKVTQSSRYLVKRTGEKVFLECVQDMDHENMFWYRQDPGLGLRLIYFSYDVKMKEKGDIPEGYSVSREKKERFSLILESASTNQTSMYLCASSFSIPRTGDEQFFGPGTRLTVL.

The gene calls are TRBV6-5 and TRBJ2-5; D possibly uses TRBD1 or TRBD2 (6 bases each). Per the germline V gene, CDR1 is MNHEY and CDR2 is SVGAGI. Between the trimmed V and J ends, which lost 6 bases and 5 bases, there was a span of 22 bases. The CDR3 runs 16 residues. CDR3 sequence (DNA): TGTGCCAGCAGCTTAAGGGGGGCTAGTTTTATCGAGACCCAGTACTTC. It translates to CASSLRGASFIETQYF.

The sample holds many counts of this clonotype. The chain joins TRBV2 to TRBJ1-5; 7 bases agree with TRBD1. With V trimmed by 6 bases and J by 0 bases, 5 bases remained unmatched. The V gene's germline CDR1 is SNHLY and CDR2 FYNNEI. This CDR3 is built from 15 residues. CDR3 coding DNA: TGTGCCAGCAGGCCACAGGGGCATAGCAATCAGCCCCAGCATTTT. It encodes CASRPQGHSNQPQHF.